A single sample gave rise to the 8 T cell receptor beta chains below, sequenced in a study of Ad26.COV2.S vaccination and SARS-CoV-2 variants (dated by TCRdb to about 2021). The treatment or condition label, read with the paper, signifies: about 20 received Ad26.COV2.S at low or high dose, single or two shots; about 5 received placebo; per-sample allocation not given. Repertoires of vaccine and placebo recipients were sequenced from samples collected on day 63 after the first injection. Library method: the immunoSEQ multiplex PCR assay. What TCRdb holds here is the immuneACCESS table cut down to in-frame rearrangements. Part of the clones is not present; checked against another copy, under half of the missing clones reflect an unresolved V gene, and the others are unexplained. The sample table records around 370,000 clones; approximately 81% of these occur just once. The top ten clones comprise about 3.3% of the sample.

Here the sequenced sample was peripheral blood, taken in a trial of Ad26.COV2.S vaccine versus placebo. The receptors originated from a person between 18 and 60 years old who received the Ad26.COV2.S COVID-19 vaccine or a placebo.

The table lists this clone with a few counts. The rearrangement uses TRBV2 and TRBJ2-7; 9 bases are shared with TRBD2. V shed 6 bases and J 3 bases; nucleotides not matched to a gene: 3. The CDR3 runs 13 residues. Per the germline V gene, CDR1 is SNHLY and CDR2 is FYNNEI. CDR3 DNA sequence: TGTGCCAGCAGGGCTAGCGGGATCTACGAGCAGTACTTC. It is translated as CASRASGIYEQYF.

This clone was seen only once. The chain recombines TRBV9 with TRBJ2-3, with TRBD2 matching 7 bases. This CDR3 spans 14 amino acids. Germline CDR1 SGDLS, CDR2 YYNGEE. Germline trimming cut 1 base from V and 8 bases from J; bases unmatched to any gene: 7. CDR3 nucleotides: TGTGCCAGCAGCGTAACGGGTTCGGGGGGTACGCAGTATTTT. Protein sequence: CASSVTGSGGTQYF.

The rearrangement links TRBV9 to TRBJ2-7, with D possibly being TRBD1 or TRBD2 (5 bases each). Germline V gene sequence: CDR1 SGDLS, CDR2 YYNGEE. Trimming took 0 bases from V and 4 from J, leaving 14 bases between them. The CDR3 has 15 residues. The CDR3: CASSVAPGTQYEQYF. The CDR3, as DNA: TGTGCCAGCAGCGTAGCGCCCGGGACCCAATACGAGCAGTACTTC.

In the case of this clone: Since the CDR3 does not end with the conserved phenylalanine or tryptophan, this likely comes from a read error. Because the CDR3's place on the DNA is in doubt, the DNA is left out and the CDR3 is given as listed by TCRdb. CDR3 loop: CATSRDGGQLVTY. The V and J genes are TRBV15 and TRBJ1-1; the D call of TRBD1 is as the table states it, not checked on the DNA. From germline, CDR1 is LNHNV and CDR2 YYDKDF (reference sequence). The CDR3 sequence runs 13 residues, both termini included.

A note on this clone: This sample also contains other DNA sequences that code for the same CDR3. The V and J genes are TRBV6-5 and TRBJ1-6; 9 bases align to TRBD1. The CDR3 totals 14 residues. Germline V gene lookup returns CDR1 MNHEY and CDR2 SVGAGI. Losses at the gene ends were 6 bases for V and 7 bases for J; bases not matched to a gene: 4. The CDR3 nucleotides read TGTGCCAGCAGCAGGGACAGGGTCAATTCACCCCTCCACTTT. It encodes CASSRDRVNSPLHF.

The chain uses TRBV3-1 (or the pseudogene TRBV3-2) and TRBJ2-1; D not resolved. The V gene's germline CDR1 is LGHDT and CDR2 YNNKEL (reference sequence). Trimming took 4 bases from V and 7 from J, leaving 11 bases between them. This CDR3 comprises 13 residues. The CDR3 spells CASSPGLTNEQFF. In DNA form, the CDR3 reads TGTGCCAGCAGCCCCGGCTTGACAAATGAGCAGTTCTTC.

The chain uses TRBV27 and TRBJ1-4, with 7 bases matching TRBD1. The CDR3 length is 14 residues. The junction had 6 bases not matched to a gene; V was cut back by 6 bases and J by 5 bases. CDR1 MNHEY and CDR2 SMNVEV come from the germline V gene (reference sequence). CDR3 loop: CASRDRYGNEKLFF. The DNA for the CDR3 is TGTGCCAGCAGGGACAGGTACGGAAATGAAAAACTGTTTTTT.

V and J are TRBV30 and TRBJ1-4, with a weak D call TRBD1 (6 bases). Germline lookup yields CDR1 GTSNPN and CDR2 SVGIG (reference sequence). CDR3 size: 16 residues. Trimming removed 1 base from V and 7 bases from J, with 19 bases in between. In nucleotides, the CDR3 is TGTGCCTGGAGTGGACGCGGAGGGGGAAGGTCTGAAAAACTGTTTTTT. Translated, it gives CAWSGRGGGRSEKLFF.